The 27 T cell receptor beta chains listed next were all sequenced from one sample in a study of monozygotic twins with inflammatory bowel disease. TCRdb re-called the 5' RACE reads; every CDR3 protein appears as one record, without DNA. The sample is made up of 200,000 to 250,000 distinct CDR3 sequences, and the top ten hold 7.5% to 9.5% of it. The sequencing sample was made of blood. The receptors were gathered from a human donor with ulcerative colitis or Crohn's disease, or a healthy co-twin of an affected twin (not recorded which).

The V gene is TRBV7-2, the J gene TRBJ1-1. CDR3 size: 13 residues. Germline values: CDR1 SGHTA, CDR2 FQGNSA. CDR3 in amino acids: CASIDSVFTEAFF.

The rearrangement uses TRBV28 and TRBJ2-5; as DNA is missing, the TRBD2 call by TCRdb cannot be tested. The CDR3 sequence is 18 residues long. Germline assignment: CDR1 MDHEN and CDR2 SYDVKM. The CDR3 loop reads CASSFSLGTGDSQETQYF.

This chain uses TRBV19 with TRBJ2-7. Germline-derived CDR1 and CDR2 are LNHDA and SQIVND (reference sequence). This CDR3 has 13 amino acids. The CDR3 loop is CASGEGASGEQYF.

CDR3 region: CASSLDTSGGQFF. V is TRBV5-1 and J is TRBJ2-1; as DNA is missing, the TRBD2 call by TCRdb cannot be tested. The CDR3 length is 13 residues. Germline values: CDR1 SGHRS, CDR2 YFSETQ. Full variable domain (remainder filled in from reference TRBV5-1 and TRBJ2-1): KAGVTQTPRYLIKTRGQQVTLSCSPISGHRSVSWYQQTPGQGLQFLFEYFSETQRNKGNFPGRFSGRQFSNSRSEMNVSTLELGDSALYLCASSLDTSGGQFFGPGTRLTVL.

The V gene is TRBV20-1, the J gene TRBJ2-1. This CDR3 contains 11 residues. Germline V CDR1 and CDR2: DFQATT, SNEGSKA (reference sequence). The CDR3 here is CSATTDNEQFF.

The CDR3 region is CSARVNGDSNEKLFF. The chain has TRBV20-1 and TRBJ1-4; TCRdb's assignment of TRBD1 cannot be checked, as there is no DNA. The CDR3 has 15 residues. Germline lookup yields CDR1 DFQATT and CDR2 SNEGSKA (reference sequence).

The chain employs TRBV5-1 and TRBJ2-6; TCRdb gives TRBD1 as the D gene, but with no DNA this cannot be confirmed. This CDR3 has 17 residues. Germline V gene sequence: CDR1 SGHRS, CDR2 YFSETQ. The CDR3 loop is CASSNGTGVSGANVLTF.

The chain has TRBV5-1 and TRBJ2-4; TCRdb picks TRBD2, but there is no DNA to check that call. CDR1 and CDR2 (germline): SGHRS, YFSETQ. The CDR3 length is 15 residues. This CDR3 is CASSGGGGTKNIQYF.

CDR3 residues: CASSFPTGLGAGSTDTQYF. This chain connects TRBV27 to TRBJ2-3; TCRdb outputs TRBD1, but without DNA this stays unchecked. CDR3 size: 19 residues. Germline CDR1 and CDR2: MNHEY and SMNVEV (reference sequence).

This rearrangement joins TRBV3-1 to TRBJ2-1. From germline, CDR1 is LGHDT and CDR2 YNNKEL (reference sequence). This CDR3 contains 14 residues. The CDR3 spells CASSQDLSNNEQFF.

The rearrangement uses TRBV9 and TRBJ2-1; TCRdb reports TRBD2, a call that lacks DNA to check it against. In germline, CDR1 is SGDLS, CDR2 YYNGEE. CDR3 length: 18 residues. CDR3 sequence reads: CASSARTSPKPFFDEQFF.

The V call is TRBV6-1, the J call TRBJ1-2; the TCRdb call, TRBD1, lacks DNA for checking. Germline V gives CDR1 MNHNS, CDR2 SASEGT. This CDR3 spans 14 amino acids. The CDR3 loop reads CASSEAGGDYGYTF.

The rearrangement links TRBV29-1 to TRBJ2-5; the D call from TCRdb, TRBD2, cannot be confirmed without DNA. Germline V gives CDR1 SQVTM, CDR2 ANQGSEA. There are 16 residues in the CDR3. CDR3 sequence: CSVERGLAAHQETQYF.

This chain uses TRBV4-2 with TRBJ2-1; TCRdb returns TRBD1, unconfirmable since there is no DNA. The CDR3 spans 12 residues. CDR1 and CDR2 (germline): LGHNA, YNFKEQ. The CDR3 spells CASSQGGNEQFF.

J is TRBJ2-2 and V is TRBV7-2. The CDR3 length is 14 residues. CDR1 SGHTA and CDR2 FQGNSA come from the germline V gene. The CDR3 loop reads CASILLPVTGELFF.

The chain combines TRBV30 with TRBJ2-6. The CDR3 is made up of 15 amino acids. Germline loops: CDR1 GTSNPN, CDR2 SVGIG (reference sequence). The CDR3 region is CACPVQGFGANVLTF.

The genes are TRBV29-1 and TRBJ2-1; TCRdb's assignment of TRBD2 cannot be checked, as there is no DNA. This CDR3 is built from 14 residues. CDR1 is SQVTM, CDR2 ANQGSEA, per germline. The CDR3 is CSVGLAGHNVEQFF.

The chain uses TRBV7-6 and TRBJ1-1. Germline CDR1 is SGHVS and CDR2 is FNYEAQ. This CDR3 region has 13 residues. CDR3: CASSLSVNTEAFF.

V gene TRBV5-8 combines with J gene TRBJ1-5. CDR1 is SGHTS and CDR2 is YDEGEE in the germline V gene. The CDR3 runs to 13 residues. The CDR3: CASSFGVNQPQNF.

The chain is built from TRBV11-2 and TRBJ1-2; checking the TCRdb D call of TRBD1 is not possible without DNA. The CDR3 contains 14 residues. CDR1 is SGHAT, CDR2 FQNNGV, per germline. CDR3 loop: CASSLDGGTHGYTF.

The V gene is TRBV3-1, the J gene TRBJ2-1; TCRdb selects TRBD1, and the lack of DNA leaves this call unchecked. CDR1 and CDR2 from the germline V gene are LGHDT and YNNKEL (reference sequence). The CDR3 has 15 amino acids. CDR3 residues: CASSQGQLTYNEQFF.

The chain is built from TRBV27 and TRBJ1-2; checking the TCRdb D call of TRBD1 is not possible without DNA. Germline CDR1 is MNHEY and CDR2 is SMNVEV (reference sequence). The CDR3 is 15 amino acids. This chain's CDR3 is CASSPRTGGSYGYTF.

The V and J genes are TRBV27 and TRBJ2-1. The CDR3 is 14 amino acids. The germline V gene encodes CDR1 MNHEY and CDR2 SMNVEV (reference sequence). CDR3: CASSFLGTYNEQFF.

The rearrangement joins TRBV9 to TRBJ1-1. The CDR3 extends over 13 amino acids. The germline gives CDR1 SGDLS, CDR2 YYNGEE. This chain's CDR3 is CASSVDAATEAFF.

The V and J genes are TRBV6-2 or TRBV6-3 and TRBJ2-2; TCRdb's assignment of TRBD1 cannot be checked, as there is no DNA. Germline-derived CDR1 and CDR2 are MNHEY and SVGEGT. This CDR3 contains 14 residues. The CDR3 sequence is CASSGQGFGGELFF.

The J gene is TRBJ2-3, the V gene TRBV6-5. Germline CDR1 reads MNHEY; CDR2 reads SVGAGI. The length of the CDR3 is 16 residues. CDR3 residues: CASSYSNRGSTDTQYF.

This chain connects TRBV20-1 to TRBJ1-4. The CDR3 is 14 residues long. Germline CDR1 reads DFQATT; CDR2 reads SNEGSKA (reference sequence). The chain's CDR3 is CSVHPPGINEKLFF.